Below are 3 T cell receptor beta chains sequenced from a single sample in a study of T cells in Graves' hyperthyroidism and ophthalmopathy (dated by TCRdb to about 2019). The method was multiplex PCR. This sample was sequenced with an Illumina HiSeq 2000. The TCR beta CDR3 regions were amplified from the RNA transcripts. The first round of RT-PCR for the TCR CDR3 was performed with the HTBI primer set and the Qiagen OneStep RT-PCR kit. TCRdb reanalyzed the raw reads on its own, using fastp at Q25 for trimming and MiXCR for clone calling, and kept in-frame beta chains. Records with the same CDR3 protein are collapsed into one entry carrying the most frequent genes and DNA. Present in this sample are 610,000 or so distinct CDR3 sequences, about half of which were seen just once. Roughly 7.7% of the sample goes to the ten largest clones. Source material: peripheral blood or thyroid tissue (not recorded which). These receptors all stem from a woman between 18 and 29 years old with Graves' hyperthyroidism.

This sequence joins TRBV20-1 and TRBJ1-3; either TRBD1 or TRBD2 may fit D (5 bases each). The DNA end favors TRBJ2-3, so the J call may be wrong. Germline loops: CDR1 DFQATT, CDR2 SNEGSKA (reference sequence). The CDR3 totals 15 residues. The CDR3 loop is CSADPRGGYTDTQYF. CDR3 nucleotides: TGCAGTGCGGACCCTCGGGGCGGATACACAGATACGCAGTATTTT.

This chain joins TRBV20-1 and TRBJ2-7; 7 bases are shared with TRBD2. This CDR3 region has 12 residues. V lost 8 bases to trimming and J lost 0 bases; unmatched junction nucleotides: 4. Germline V gene sequence: CDR1 DFQATT, CDR2 SNEGSKA (reference sequence). DNA of the CDR3: TGCAGTACCGGGAGGAACTCCTACGAGCAGTACTTC. Its translation: CSTGRNSYEQYF.

This clonotype appeared many times. At one of its ends the junction is not consistent with the germline gene, which may arise from a read error. The gene calls are TRBV29-1 and TRBJ2-1; D might be TRBD1 or TRBD2, each matching 5 bases. This CDR3 region has 11 residues. Germline loops: CDR1 SQVTM, CDR2 ANQGSEA. CDR3 in DNA: TGCAGCGTTGGGGTAGGGGACCCGCCAATCTTC. It translates to CSVGVGDPPIF.